This TCR beta chain was found in a study of vaccination effects on CD4 cells after COVID-19 (dated by TCRdb to 2021 to 2024). For the wider study: Participants received two doses of either the BNT162b2 or the mRNA-1273 mRNA SARS-CoV-2 vaccine. The study compared SARS-CoV-2 spike-specific CD4+ TCR repertoires before and after mRNA vaccination in COVID-19 convalescent patients and infection-naive vaccine recipients. Altogether, roughly 10 COVID-19 convalescent patients and a handful of SARS-CoV-2-naive healthy vaccine recipients made up the full study. In the study, cultures from other donors were sequenced using the Oncomine TCR Beta short-read assay on an Illumina iSeq 100. Findings and caveats that apply to the study as a whole: At late post-vaccination timepoints, both infection-induced and vaccine-induced clones showed marked clonal contraction, consistent with waning T cell responses. Only a small number of convalescent patients were included, and no early post-infection timepoints were available, which limited the study. In healthy vaccine recipients, vaccine-induced clones were almost all SARS-CoV-2 mono-reactive, with only 1 of 255 cross-reactive with common cold coronaviruses.

This clone is a singleton in its sample. The clone's antigen remains unknown. Per-nucleotide qualities are absent, and no much larger clonotype sits a single base away. Libraries were prepared through the immunoSEQ multiplex PCR assay. DNA from the CD4+ T cells that had been cultured and isolated underwent TCR beta CDR3 sequencing. Under the source paper's analysis protocol: The analysis removed non-productive TCR sequences, trimmed reads to the CDR3 region, and retained only CDR3s that were 7 or more amino acids long. Antigen-specific clonotypes were identified with the MANAFEST web app by comparing expansion in peptide wells against reference cultures. For clones to be considered positive, expansion at FDR<0.05 versus reference and all other wells, an odds ratio above 5, and a frequency above 0.1% in two replicate wells were required. A clonotype was called cross-reactive if it was significantly expanded both in SARS-CoV-2 spike wells and in at least one common cold coronavirus spike condition. Levenshtein distance calculated with the stringdist R package was used to assess CDR3 similarity, and unrooted trees were constructed with ape in R 3.6.1. As stored in TCRdb, this immuneACCESS dataset retains in-frame rearrangements with V and J assigned. A fraction of the clones does not appear; measured against another copy, unresolved V genes explain less than half of the discrepancy, and the remainder lacks a known reason. V, J and clone size are those of that table, while D and trimming were read from the DNA. This sample gives 55,000 to 75,000 clones in total; over 65% of them show up just once. The ten top clones hold under 4.5% of the sample.

The germline V gene specifies SQVTM as CDR1 and ANQGSEA as CDR2. Spanning cysteine to phenylalanine, the CDR3 consists of 14 amino acids. Only CDR3 DNA remains: 42 bases, in frame from the first base. The junction shows trimming of 0 bases on V and 0 bases on J, plus 7 bases between the germline ends. The ViraFEST assay stimulated PBMC with viral peptide pools and then used TCR sequencing to identify antigen-specific CD4+ T cell clonotypes by expansion. After less than 13 days of culture, CD4+ T cells were isolated with the EasySep CD4+ T cell isolation kit. Negative nucleocapsid antibody results before and after vaccination confirmed that the healthy vaccine recipients had no prior SARS-CoV-2 infection. A few million PBMC per well were cultured with 10 ug/ml peptides in IMDM containing approximately 4.6% human AB serum, approximately 10 IU/ml IL-2 and gentamicin. On days 3 and 7, half of the culture medium was replaced with fresh IL-2-containing medium. Unless noted otherwise, every peptide stimulation condition was grown in triplicate wells. Using Ficoll-Paque Plus gradient centrifugation, PBMC were separated from whole blood and then either used fresh or cryopreserved at -140C. The spike proteins of SARS-CoV-2 and of the common cold coronaviruses HCoV-NL63, HCoV-OC43 and HCoV-229E were spanned by overlapping peptide pools. The QIAamp micro DNA kit was used to extract genomic DNA from the cultured CD4+ T cells.

The chain links TRBV29-1 with TRBJ2-3; 5 matching bases give a weak D call of TRBD1. This sequence was found in a human donor who received a COVID-19 vaccine. The sample was CD4+ T cells from PBMCs cultured with HCoV-OC43 spike peptides, taken before COVID-19 vaccination. The cell subset or site label here, explained by the study, means: HCoV-OC43 spike overlapping peptide pool stimulation. CDR3 sequence: CSVEETASTDTQYF. DNA sequence: TGCAGCGTTGAAGAGACAGCAAGCACAGATACGCAGTATTTT.